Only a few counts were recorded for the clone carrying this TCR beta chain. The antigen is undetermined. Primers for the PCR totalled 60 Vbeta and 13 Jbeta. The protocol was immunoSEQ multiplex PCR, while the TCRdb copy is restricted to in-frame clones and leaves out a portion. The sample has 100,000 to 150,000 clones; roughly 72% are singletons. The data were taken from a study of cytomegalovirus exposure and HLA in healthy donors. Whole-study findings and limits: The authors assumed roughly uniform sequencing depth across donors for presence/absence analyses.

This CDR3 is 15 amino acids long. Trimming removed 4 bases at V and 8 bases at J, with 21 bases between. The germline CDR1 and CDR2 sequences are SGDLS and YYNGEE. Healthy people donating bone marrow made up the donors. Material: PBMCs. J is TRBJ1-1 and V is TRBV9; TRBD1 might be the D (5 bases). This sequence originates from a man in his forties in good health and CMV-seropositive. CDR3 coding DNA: TGTGCCAGCAGCCCGCCCATGGCCAGGGCGCCGGAAGCTTTCTTT. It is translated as CASSPPMARAPEAFF.